The entry below gives a single TCR beta chain sequence along with its context. Its antigen is unidentified. The data were produced by immunoSEQ multiplex PCR, yet TCRdb's version contains in-frame clones alone and is incomplete. The data contain around 44,000 clones, 70% to 90% of them singletons. The data are from a study of radiotherapy plus CTLA-4 blockade in lung cancer. On the study more broadly: Across the patients, objective responses occurred in 18%, and disease control in just over 30%.

Patients had chemo-refractory metastatic non-small-cell lung cancer and received focal radiation plus CTLA-4 blockade that used ipilimumab. Overall study results and limits: Best predicting response, reportedly, were early blood T cell clone dynamics, with interferon-beta. Expansion of tumor-derived TCR clones was observed in blood after radiotherapy plus ipilimumab.

The V end lost 1 base, the J end lost 0 bases, and 10 bases lay between the germline ends. This CDR3 has 15 amino acids. Germline loops: CDR1 SGHRS, CDR2 YFSETQ. V and J are TRBV5-1 and TRBJ1-1; D perhaps matches TRBD1 (6 bases). This TCR was sampled from a human donor with non-small cell lung cancer that progressed on radiotherapy plus ipilimumab. Some clones in this sample may be carry-over from other donors' samples. The sample was peripheral blood, taken from a patient treated with radiotherapy plus ipilimumab. This chain's CDR3 is CASSLMRGMNTEAFF. For the CDR3, the DNA is TGCGCCAGCAGCTTGATGAGGGGGATGAACACTGAAGCTTTCTTT.